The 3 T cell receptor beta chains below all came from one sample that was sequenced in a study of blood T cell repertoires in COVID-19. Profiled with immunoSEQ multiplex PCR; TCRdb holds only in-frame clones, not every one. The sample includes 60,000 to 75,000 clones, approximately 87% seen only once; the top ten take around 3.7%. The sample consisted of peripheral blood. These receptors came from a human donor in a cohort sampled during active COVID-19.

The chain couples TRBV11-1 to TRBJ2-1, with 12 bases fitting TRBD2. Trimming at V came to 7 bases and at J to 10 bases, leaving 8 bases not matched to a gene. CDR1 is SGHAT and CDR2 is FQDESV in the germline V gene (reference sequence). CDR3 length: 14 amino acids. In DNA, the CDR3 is TGTGCCAGCAACTCTAGCGGGGGGGCCGAAGAGCAGTTCTTC. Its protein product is CASNSSGGAEEQFF.

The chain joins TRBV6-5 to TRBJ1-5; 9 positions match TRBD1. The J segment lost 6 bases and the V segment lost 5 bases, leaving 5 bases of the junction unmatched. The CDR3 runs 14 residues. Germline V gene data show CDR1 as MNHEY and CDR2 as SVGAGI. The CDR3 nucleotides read TGTGCCAGCAGTCCCGGGACAGGGAGTCAGCCCCAGCATTTT. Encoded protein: CASSPGTGSQPQHF.

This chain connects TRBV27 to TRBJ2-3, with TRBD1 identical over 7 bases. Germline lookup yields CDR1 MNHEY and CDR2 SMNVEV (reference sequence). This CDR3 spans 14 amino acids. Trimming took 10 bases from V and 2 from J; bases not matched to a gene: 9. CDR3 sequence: CATQRGLDTDTQYF. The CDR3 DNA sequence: TGTGCCACCCAGAGGGGGCTCGACACAGATACGCAGTATTTT.